This T cell receptor (beta chain) was recorded in a study of response to subunit inactivated influenza vaccine. In the case of this clonotype: Its antigen is as yet unknown.

The length of the CDR3 is 18 residues. Per the germline V gene, CDR1 is LGHNA and CDR2 is YNFKEQ. V was cut by 0 bases and J by 0 bases, with 12 bases left in between. TCRdb processed the RT-PCR reads anew with MiXCR; each CDR3 protein has one entry. In the table there are roughly 710,000 distinct CDR3 sequences, around 15% of which are singletons. Study-wide results and limits: The authors offered the suggestion that each seasonal influenza vaccination recruits few new T cells.

The rearrangement joins TRBV4-2 to TRBJ2-6; D may be TRBD1 (6 bases). Sequenced here: PBMCs from blood, sampled 14 to 15 days before vaccination. This TCR was recovered from a man over 45 who received an inactivated influenza vaccine. CDR3 sequence reads: CASSQDATGSSGANVLTF. CDR3 DNA: TGTGCCAGCAGCCAAGATGCGACAGGAAGCTCTGGGGCCAACGTCCTGACTTTC.